The clone carrying this TCR beta chain was recorded many times. TCRdb fed the PCR reads into MiXCR, producing one record per CDR3 protein. The sample includes hundreds of thousands of distinct CDR3 sequences, 25% of them seen just once. This specimen belongs to a study of molecular identifiers for immune sequencing clone quantification. Germline CDR1 MNHEY, CDR2 SVGEGT. The CDR3 is 12 amino acids. The V end was cut by 5 bases, the J end by 4 bases, with 9 bases between. The sequence was collected from a human donor in good health. Some libraries in this study had Jurkat cell RNA spiked in. The chain employs TRBV6-2 or TRBV6-3 and TRBJ2-7; perhaps TRBD2 as D (5 bases). Input material: naive CD8+ T cells from blood, with Jurkat cell RNA spiked in. Subset specified: FACS-sorted CD8+CD4-CCR7+CD45RA+ naive T cells. The CDR3 here is CASSGSGYEQYF. CDR3 coding DNA: TGTGCCAGCAGTGGATCGGGGTACGAGCAGTACTTC.